Reported below is one TCR beta chain. No antigen is known for it. Just one base apart from a much larger clone, this may be a read error. TCRdb re-called the multiplex PCR reads with MiXCR, one entry per CDR3 protein. The repertoire holds about 130,000 distinct CDR3 sequences, with 21% as singletons. This CDR3 is built from 14 residues. V was cut by 6 bases and J by 3 bases, with 13 bases left in between. This sample is part of a study of breast tumors, draining lymph nodes, adjacent tissues. Study-wide findings and caveats: Most tumor T cells seemingly derive from lymph node, then expand in tumor.

Breast cancer patients provided tissue from their axillary draining lymph nodes. The TCR originated in a female donor with breast cancer. Some clones in this sample may be carry-over from other donors' samples. The chain recombines TRBV12-3 or TRBV12-4 with TRBJ2-3; a weak D match, TRBD1 (8 bases). What was sequenced was axillary lymph node tissue. CDR3 nucleotides: TGTGCCAGCAGACAACAGGGGGGGACAGATACGCAGTATTTT. This translates into CASRQQGGTDTQYF.